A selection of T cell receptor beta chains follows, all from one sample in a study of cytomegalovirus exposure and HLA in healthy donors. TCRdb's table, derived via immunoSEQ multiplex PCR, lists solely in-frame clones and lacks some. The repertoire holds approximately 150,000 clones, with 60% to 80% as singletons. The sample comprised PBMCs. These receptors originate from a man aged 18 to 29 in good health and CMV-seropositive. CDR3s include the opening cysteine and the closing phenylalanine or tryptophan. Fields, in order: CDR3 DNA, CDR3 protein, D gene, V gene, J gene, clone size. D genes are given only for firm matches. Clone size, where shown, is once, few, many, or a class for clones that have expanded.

TGTGCCAGCAGCTCCGGGAGGGGCACTGAAGCTTTCTTT	CASSSGRGTEAFF	.	TRBV5-6	TRBJ1-1	.
TGCGCCAGCAGTTTCAGGGGAACAGATACGCAGTATTTT	CASSFRGTDTQYF	.	TRBV5-1	TRBJ2-3	.
TGCAGCGTTGAGGGAGTTTATGGCTACACCTTC	CSVEGVYGYTF	.	TRBV29-1	TRBJ1-2	.
TGTGCCAGCAGCTCGGGACAAAATCCCGAAGCTTTCTTT	CASSSGQNPEAFF	.	TRBV7-9	TRBJ1-1	once
TGTGCCAGCAGCTTGGGGTCGGGGGTGCAAGGAAACACCATATATTTT	CASSLGSGVQGNTIYF	.	TRBV5-4	TRBJ1-3	.
TGCGCCAGCCGACTAGAGGGAGCGAGCACTGAAGCTTTCTTT	CASRLEGASTEAFF	.	TRBV5-1	TRBJ1-1	.
TGTGCCTGGGGGGACACGCGGGGCTACACCTTC	CAWGDTRGYTF	.	TRBV30	TRBJ1-2	.
TGTGCCAGCAGTCTAGGTAATCTGGGGAGCTATGGCTACACCTTC	CASSLGNLGSYGYTF	.	TRBV28	TRBJ1-2	few
TGTGCCAGCAGCGCTGGGGCAGTCTCCTATAATTCACCCCTCCACTTT	CASSAGAVSYNSPLHF	.	TRBV21-1	TRBJ1-6	.
TGTGCCAGCAGTTCAGCCGGGACAGGGGGCAACTATGGCTACACCTTC	CASSSAGTGGNYGYTF	TRBD1	TRBV6-6	TRBJ1-2	.
TGTGCCAGCAGCCAAGTTGCAGTTTGGCCCCAGCATTTT	CASSQVAVWPQHF	.	TRBV4-2	TRBJ1-5	few
TGTGCCAGCAGTTGGGGACAGGGGGGCCATGGCTACACCTTC	CASSWGQGGHGYTF	TRBD1	TRBV2	TRBJ1-2	.
TGCGCCAGCAGTGCCGGGACTAGCGGACACAATGAGCAGTTCTTC	CASSAGTSGHNEQFF	TRBD2	TRBV5-1	TRBJ2-1	.
TGCGCCAGCAGAGAGGGAGCTAATTCACCCCTCCACTTT	CASREGANSPLHF	.	TRBV5-1	TRBJ1-6	.
TGTGCCAGCAGTGAAGGTCTAGCGGAAGATATGTACAATGAGCAGTTCTTC	CASSEGLAEDMYNEQFF	TRBD2	TRBV2	TRBJ2-1	once
TGTGCCAGCAGCGCTTGGGGCACTAGCATAGATACGCAGTATTTT	CASSAWGTSIDTQYF	.	TRBV5-4	TRBJ2-3	few
TGTGCCAGTAGTATCTCTGCGGCCACAGATACGCAGTATTTT	CASSISAATDTQYF	.	TRBV19	TRBJ2-3	.